The present TCR beta chain was sequenced within a study of cytomegalovirus exposure and HLA in healthy donors. General study results and limits: According to a subsequent analysis, TCR clusters from the first cohort were inclined to appear together in the roughly 130 validation repertoires.

A word on this clone: Antigen unknown.

V was clipped by 5 bases and J by 11 bases, with 19 bases between them. The CDR3 sequence is 14 residues long. Germline CDR1 SNHLY, CDR2 FYNNEI. The assay was immunoSEQ multiplex PCR, and TCRdb's table has in-frame clones only and misses some. The sample shows about 160,000 clones, 75% to 95% of them seen only once. V gene TRBV2 combines with J gene TRBJ1-5; unclear D gene. This sequence originates from a woman under 30 in good health and CMV-seropositive. The sequenced material came from PBMCs. CDR3 nucleotide sequence: TGTGCCAGCAGTACACGGTCCCAGCAGCGGGCCCAGCATTTT. Translating it yields CASSTRSQQRAQHF.